A single sample gave rise to the 27 T cell receptor beta chains below, sequenced in a study of blood T cell repertoires in COVID-19. This table comes from immunoSEQ multiplex PCR, and its TCRdb copy is limited to in-frame clones, with some not included. Of about 170,000 clones listed, 79% are singletons. The sequenced sample was PBMCs or T cells enriched from blood (not recorded which). Receptors were obtained from a woman between 70 and 85 years old in a cohort exposed to, infected with or recovered from COVID-19 (not recorded which).

The gene calls are TRBV27 and TRBJ2-1, with 13 bases matching TRBD2. Germline CDR1 reads MNHEY; CDR2 reads SMNVEV (reference sequence). V gave up 5 bases and J gave up 8 bases; unmatched junction bases: 9. This CDR3 region has 16 residues. The CDR3 DNA reads TGTGCCAGCAGTCCCTCTTGGACTAGCGGGAGCCATGAGCAGTTCTTC. Its translation is CASSPSWTSGSHEQFF.

The genes are TRBV28 and TRBJ1-4, with TRBD1 identical over 8 bases. V was clipped by 6 bases and J by 6 bases; unmatched bases: 6. The CDR3 loop spans 14 amino acids. From germline, CDR1 is MDHEN and CDR2 SYDVKM. This CDR3 is CASRKLDRDEKLFF. The CDR3 coding sequence is TGTGCCAGCAGAAAACTGGACAGGGATGAAAAACTGTTTTTT. Variable domain in full (rest from reference TRBV28 and TRBJ1-4): DVKVTQSSRYLVKRTGEKVFLECVQDMDHENMFWYRQDPGLGLRLIYFSYDVKMKEKGDIPEGYSVSREKKERFSLILESASTNQTSMYLCASRKLDRDEKLFFGSGTQLSVL.

The chain carries TRBV3-1 (or the pseudogene TRBV3-2) and TRBJ2-1, with D tentatively TRBD1 (6 bases). V lost 4 bases to trimming and J lost 3 bases, with 13 bases between them. Germline loops: CDR1 LGHDT, CDR2 YNNKEL (reference sequence). The CDR3 covers 15 residues. DNA for the CDR3: TGTGCCAGCAGCCCTTCAGGGGCTAGCTACAATGAGCAGTTCTTC. Translating it yields CASSPSGASYNEQFF.

This chain uses TRBV7-2 with TRBJ2-3; D possibly corresponds to TRBD2 (5 bases). The germline CDR1 and CDR2 sequences are SGHTA and FQGNSA. This CDR3 contains 12 residues. V was pared by 3 bases and J by 6 bases, with 7 bases between. Here the CDR3 reads CASSLDSDTQYF. The CDR3 bases are TGTGCCAGCAGCTTGGACTCCGATACGCAGTATTTT.

The rearrangement links TRBV7-2 to TRBJ2-7; TRBD2 matches at 9 bases. V lost 4 bases, J lost 1 base, and 5 bases stayed unmatched. The CDR3 sequence is 15 residues long. Germline loops: CDR1 SGHTA, CDR2 FQGNSA. The CDR3 protein is CASSSAGGSSYEQYF. The CDR3 DNA reads as TGTGCCAGCAGCTCAGCGGGAGGATCATCCTACGAGCAGTACTTC.

The chain uses TRBV29-1 and TRBJ2-1, with D possibly being TRBD2 (5 bases). Germline V lookup: CDR1 SQVTM, CDR2 ANQGSEA. The CDR3 is made up of 14 amino acids. Trimming took off 2 bases at V and 3 bases at J, with 11 bases between the two ends. CDR3 coding DNA: TGCAGCGTTGAAAGGTTAGCGTACTACAATGAGCAGTTCTTC. Amino acid sequence: CSVERLAYYNEQFF.

The rearrangement joins TRBV11-2 to TRBJ1-3; tentatively, D is TRBD1 (6 bases). Germline CDR1 SGHAT, CDR2 FQNNGV. The V end lost 1 base, the J end lost 3 bases, and 13 bases lay between the germline ends. The CDR3 length is 16 residues. The CDR3 here is CASSLAHTGFGNTIYF. The CDR3 DNA sequence: TGTGCCAGCAGCTTAGCCCACACAGGGTTTGGAAACACCATATATTTT.

The rearrangement links TRBV28 to TRBJ1-5; D may be TRBD1 (5 bases). CDR1 and CDR2 from the germline V gene are MDHEN and SYDVKM. Deletions cut 4 bases from V and 8 bases from J, with 12 bases between. This CDR3 has 13 amino acids. CDR3 in amino acids: CASSSGVVEPQHF. The CDR3 nucleotides read TGTGCCAGCAGTTCGGGGGTGGTGGAGCCCCAGCATTTT.

The chain is built from TRBV19 and TRBJ1-1; 8 nucleotides match TRBD1. The CDR3 spans 13 residues. Germline assignment: CDR1 LNHDA and CDR2 SQIVND (reference sequence). V was pared by 5 bases and J by 5 bases, with 4 bases of the junction left unmatched. The CDR3 sequence: CASSGTGGTEAFF. The CDR3 region has the DNA TGTGCCAGTAGTGGAACAGGGGGGACTGAAGCTTTCTTT.

This sequence joins TRBV19 and TRBJ1-1; tentative D call: TRBD1 (5 bases). This CDR3 contains 14 residues. V lost 6 bases to trimming and J lost 1 base, with 12 bases between them. Per germline, CDR1 LNHDA and CDR2 SQIVND (reference sequence). Here the CDR3 reads CASSTGPWNTEAFF. DNA for the CDR3: TGTGCCAGTAGCACAGGCCCATGGAACACTGAAGCTTTCTTT.

This clone was found many times. The chain is built from TRBV18 and TRBJ2-3; D might be TRBD2 (5 bases). Trimming took 3 bases from V and 4 from J, leaving 11 bases between them. The germline CDR1 and CDR2 sequences are KGHSH and LQKENI. This CDR3 spans 14 amino acids. The CDR3, as DNA: TGTGCCAGCTCACCGCCGGACGGGGCAGATACGCAGTATTTT. It yields the protein CASSPPDGADTQYF.

The sample holds a few counts of this clone. CDR3 region: CASSQVNTGSGANVLTF. The CDR3 nucleotides are TGTGCCAGCAGCCAAGTAAATACGGGCTCTGGGGCCAACGTCCTGACTTTC. V and J are TRBV3-1 (or the pseudogene TRBV3-2) and TRBJ2-6; D uncertain. There are 17 residues in the CDR3. Trimming took off 1 base at V and 0 bases at J, with 10 bases between the two ends. The V gene's germline CDR1 is LGHDT and CDR2 YNNKEL (reference sequence).

The rearrangement links TRBV7-8 to TRBJ1-2; D gene uncertain. The CDR3 runs 15 residues. Trimming took 1 base from V and 0 from J, leaving 9 bases between them. Germline V gives CDR1 SGHVS, CDR2 FQNEAQ. The CDR3 DNA is TGTGCCAGCAGCTTAGGGGTCGACTCTAACTATGGCTACACCTTC. Its translation is CASSLGVDSNYGYTF.

Note on this clone: The identical CDR3 is also encoded by other nucleotide sequences in the sample. The V call is TRBV5-1, the J call TRBJ2-5; 14 bases are a match to TRBD2. V gave up 0 bases and J gave up 4 bases; unmatched junction bases: 2. There are 16 residues in the CDR3. Per germline, CDR1 SGHRS and CDR2 YFSETQ. The CDR3 sequence: CASSLGGLAGAETQYF. As DNA, the CDR3 is TGCGCCAGCAGCTTGGGGGGACTAGCGGGAGCAGAGACCCAGTACTTC.

The chain employs TRBV28 and TRBJ2-7, with 9 bases aligning to TRBD2. The trim removed 3 bases at V and 3 bases at J, leaving 15 bases unmatched. Germline lookup yields CDR1 MDHEN and CDR2 SYDVKM. CDR3 size: 18 residues. In DNA, the CDR3 is TGTGCCAGCAGTTTCCCCGCTAGCGGGACTTTCGGTTTCTACGAGCAGTACTTC. It is translated as CASSFPASGTFGFYEQYF.

The rearrangement uses TRBV24-1 and TRBJ1-4; D is unclear. V was clipped by 4 bases and J by 8 bases, with 16 bases between them. Germline loops: CDR1 KGHDR, CDR2 SFDVKD. The CDR3 runs 15 residues. CDR3 bases: TGTGCCACCAGTGACCAAAGGGAGGGTGGCGAAAAACTGTTTTTT. Amino acid sequence: CATSDQREGGEKLFF.

CDR3 bases: TGTGCCAGCAGGGACAAAACCTACGAGCAGTACTTC. This codes for CASRDKTYEQYF. V usage is TRBV3-1 (or the pseudogene TRBV3-2) and J usage is TRBJ2-7; D perhaps matches TRBD1 (5 bases). V gave up 6 bases and J gave up 2 bases, with 8 bases separating them. The CDR3 consists of 12 residues. Germline V lookup: CDR1 LGHDT, CDR2 YNNKEL (reference sequence).

V and J are TRBV27 and TRBJ1-6; D is perhaps TRBD1 (6 bases). In germline, CDR1 is MNHEY, CDR2 SMNVEV (reference sequence). The V gene lost 5 bases and the J gene lost 7 bases, with 18 bases spanning the gap. The CDR3 is 16 amino acids. The CDR3: CASSPYLGGANSPLHF. CDR3 nucleotides: TGTGCCAGCAGTCCCTATCTCGGGGGGGCAAATTCACCCCTCCACTTT.

J is TRBJ2-1 and V is TRBV7-3; maybe TRBD2 (6 bases). Per the germline V gene, CDR1 is SGHTA and CDR2 is FQGTGA. Trimming took off 2 bases at V and 6 bases at J, with 11 bases between the two ends. The CDR3 length is 14 residues. CDR3 in amino acids: CASSLVGTVNEQFF. In DNA form, the CDR3 reads TGTGCCAGCAGCTTAGTGGGGACTGTCAATGAGCAGTTCTTC.

This clone was picked up a small number of times. This sequence joins TRBV7-9 and TRBJ2-3, with D maybe TRBD1 (6 bases). Trimming cost V 5 bases and J 3 bases, with 12 bases left between them. Germline assignment: CDR1 SEHNR and CDR2 FQNEAQ (reference sequence). This CDR3 contains 14 residues. The CDR3 here is CASSMGQGTDTQYF. The CDR3 region has the DNA TGTGCCAGCAGCATGGGGCAGGGGACAGATACGCAGTATTTT.

Regarding this clone: A read error may produce the germline difference seen at one junction end. The CDR3 nucleotides read TGTGCTAGCAGCCCTGCTAGCGGGAGATCGATTGAGCAGTTCTTC. Its protein is CASSPASGRSIEQFF. The chain links TRBV7-7 to TRBJ2-1, with 10 nucleotides matching TRBD2. The germline V gene encodes CDR1 SSHAT and CDR2 FNYEAQ (reference sequence). CDR3 length equals 15 residues. Full variable domain (remainder filled in from reference TRBV7-7 and TRBJ2-1): GAGVSQSPRYKVTKRGQDVTLRCDPISSHATLYWYQQALGQGPEFLTYFNYEAQPDKSGLPSDRFSAERPEGSISTLTIQRTEQRDSAMYRCASSPASGRSIEQFFGPGTRLTVL.

The V gene is TRBV11-1, the J gene TRBJ2-4, with no clear D. The CDR3 loop spans 13 amino acids. Germline V gene data show CDR1 as SGHAT and CDR2 as FQDESV (reference sequence). Trimming left V 4 bases short and J 0 bases short, with 4 bases between. For the CDR3, the DNA is TGTGCCAGCAGCTCCCGAGCCAAAAACATTCAGTACTTC. It yields the protein CASSSRAKNIQYF.

The chain uses TRBV19 and TRBJ2-2, with D possibly matching TRBD1 (5 bases). V was shortened by 3 bases and J by 5 bases, with 13 bases between the two germline ends. Germline V lookup: CDR1 LNHDA, CDR2 SQIVND (reference sequence). The CDR3 loop spans 15 amino acids. CDR3 amino acids: CASSIRSGHTGELFF. The CDR3, as DNA: TGTGCCAGTAGTATTAGGTCCGGACATACCGGGGAGCTGTTTTTT.

The rearrangement links TRBV9 to TRBJ1-4; 8 bases match TRBD1. V dropped 4 bases and J dropped 1; count of bases not matched to a gene: 3. The length of the CDR3 is 15 residues. CDR1 is SGDLS and CDR2 is YYNGEE in the germline V gene. The CDR3 bases are TGTGCCAGCAGCACAACAGGGGGAACTAATGAAAAACTGTTTTTT. Translation gives CASSTTGGTNEKLFF.

This chain joins TRBV12-3 or TRBV12-4 and TRBJ1-5; D uncertain. This CDR3 spans 12 amino acids. Trimming removed 8 bases from V and 3 bases from J, with 8 bases in between. This CDR3 is CASRVTNQPQHF. CDR3 DNA sequence: TGTGCCAGCCGGGTTACCAATCAGCCCCAGCATTTT.

The chain is built from TRBV18 and TRBJ1-4; 7 bases match TRBD1. CDR3 length: 15 residues. CDR1 is KGHSH and CDR2 is LQKENI in the germline V gene. V was pared by 3 bases and J by 7 bases, with 8 bases of the junction left unmatched. The CDR3 sequence: CASSPPQGTPEKLFF. The CDR3 nucleotides read TGTGCCAGCTCACCGCCACAGGGGACCCCTGAAAAACTGTTTTTT.

This clone was picked up one time. This chain links TRBV2 with TRBJ2-7, with D possibly matching TRBD1 (5 bases). CDR1 SNHLY and CDR2 FYNNEI come from the germline V gene. V was clipped by 2 bases and J by 0 bases, with 11 bases between them. The CDR3 runs to 15 residues. The CDR3 DNA is TGTGCCAGCAGTGAATGGAACAGGTTCTCCTACGAGCAGTACTTC. Its translation is CASSEWNRFSYEQYF.